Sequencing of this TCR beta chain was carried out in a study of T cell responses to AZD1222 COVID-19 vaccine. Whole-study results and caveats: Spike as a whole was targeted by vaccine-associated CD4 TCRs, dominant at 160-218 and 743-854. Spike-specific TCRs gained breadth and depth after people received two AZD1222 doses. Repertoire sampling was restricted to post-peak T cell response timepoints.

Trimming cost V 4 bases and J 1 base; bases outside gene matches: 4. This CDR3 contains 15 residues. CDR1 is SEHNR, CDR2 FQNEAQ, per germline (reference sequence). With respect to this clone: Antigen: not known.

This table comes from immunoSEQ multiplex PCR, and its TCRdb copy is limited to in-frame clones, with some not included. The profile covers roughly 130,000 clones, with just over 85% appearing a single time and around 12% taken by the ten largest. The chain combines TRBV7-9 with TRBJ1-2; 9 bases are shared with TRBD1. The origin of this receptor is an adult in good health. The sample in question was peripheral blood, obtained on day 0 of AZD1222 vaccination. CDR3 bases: TGTGCCAGCAGCTCGGGACAGGGCCTTAACTATGGCTACACCTTC. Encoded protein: CASSSGQGLNYGYTF.